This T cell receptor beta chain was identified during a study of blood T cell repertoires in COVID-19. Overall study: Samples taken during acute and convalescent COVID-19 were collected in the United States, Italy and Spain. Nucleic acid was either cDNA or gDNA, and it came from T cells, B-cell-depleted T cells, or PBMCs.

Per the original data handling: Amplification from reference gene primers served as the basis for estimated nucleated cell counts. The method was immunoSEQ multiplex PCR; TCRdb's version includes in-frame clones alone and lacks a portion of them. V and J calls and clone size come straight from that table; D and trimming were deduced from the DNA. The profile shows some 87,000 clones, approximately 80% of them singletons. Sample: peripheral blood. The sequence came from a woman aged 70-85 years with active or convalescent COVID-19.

The CDR3 bases are TGTGCCAGCAGCTTAGTGTCGGCAGGTACCGGAAACACCATATATTTT. It encodes CASSLVSAGTGNTIYF. The J gene is TRBJ1-3, the V gene TRBV7-6; D ambiguous. V shed 1 base and J shed 4 bases, with 14 bases lying between them. The CDR3 is 16 residues long. The germline gives CDR1 SGHVS, CDR2 FNYEAQ.